One and the same sample provided the 20 T cell receptor beta chains below, sequenced in a study of blood T cell repertoires in COVID-19. Using immunoSEQ multiplex PCR, the repertoire was profiled, and TCRdb retains in-frame clones only, with some absent. The sample comprises about 210,000 clones, just under 85% of which are singletons, and about 7.3% rests with the top ten. Sequencing was carried out using peripheral blood. These TCRs come from a woman in her forties or fifties with active or convalescent COVID-19.

The chain couples TRBV14 to TRBJ2-1; TRBD1 aligns across 9 bases. This CDR3 is built from 15 residues. CDR1 is SGHDN and CDR2 is FVKESK in the germline V gene. The J segment lost 8 bases and the V segment lost 4 bases, leaving 9 bases of the junction unmatched. DNA for the CDR3: TGTGCCAGCAGCCCCTGGGGACAGGGCGTGGATGAGCAGTTCTTC. It codes for CASSPWGQGVDEQFF.

The chain has TRBV28 and TRBJ2-5; D uncertain. The V end was cut by 3 bases, the J end by 0 bases, with 11 bases between. Germline V gives CDR1 MDHEN, CDR2 SYDVKM. The CDR3 sequence is 15 residues long. DNA of the CDR3: TGTGCCAGCAGTTTTGACTCCCCGTACCAAGAGACCCAGTACTTC. Translating gives CASSFDSPYQETQYF.

The chain uses TRBV2 and TRBJ2-7; 11 bases are a match to TRBD1. Germline V gene data show CDR1 as SNHLY and CDR2 as FYNNEI. CDR3 length: 17 residues. Trimming at V came to 8 bases and at J to 6 bases, leaving 18 bases not matched to a gene. Written as DNA, the CDR3 is TGTGCCAGCTCTAAAGAGGGATCCGGGACAGGGGGTGGCGAGCAGTACTTC. Translating it yields CASSKEGSGTGGGEQYF.

This chain links TRBV6-6 with TRBJ2-3, with 7 positions matching TRBD2. This CDR3 is 16 amino acids long. Trimming removed 6 bases from V and 1 base from J; junction bases left unmatched: 10. Germline CDR1 is MNHNY and CDR2 is SVGAGI (reference sequence). The CDR3 protein is CASRPHVGGGTDTQYF. The CDR3, as DNA: TGTGCCAGCAGACCTCATGTGGGGGGGGGCACAGATACGCAGTATTTT.

This sequence joins TRBV9 and TRBJ1-2; 12 bases are shared with TRBD1. V lost 1 base and J lost 4; bases outside the gene matches: 8. Germline V gene data show CDR1 as SGDLS and CDR2 as YYNGEE. The CDR3 totals 17 residues. The CDR3 DNA is TGTGCCAGCAGCGTAACTTCCGGGACAGGGGGCAGCTATGGCTACACCTTC. Its protein is CASSVTSGTGGSYGYTF.

The rearrangement joins TRBV5-1 to TRBJ1-2; maybe TRBD1 (6 bases). From germline, CDR1 is SGHRS and CDR2 YFSETQ. Trimming left V 0 bases short and J 3 bases short, with 9 bases between. The CDR3 contains 14 residues. The CDR3 here is CASSLAPGDYGYTF. CDR3 in DNA: TGCGCCAGCAGCTTGGCCCCAGGGGACTATGGCTACACCTTC.

The V and J genes are TRBV5-1 and TRBJ2-5, with D unresolved. Trimming removed 2 bases from V and 4 bases from J, with 12 bases in between. The germline gives CDR1 SGHRS, CDR2 YFSETQ. The CDR3 runs to 14 residues. The CDR3, as DNA: TGCGCCAGCAGCTTTTCCGACGGCGGAGAGACCCAGTACTTC. Residues: CASSFSDGGETQYF.

The chain combines TRBV4-1 with TRBJ2-3; D is possibly TRBD2 (5 bases). The germline V gene encodes CDR1 MGHRA and CDR2 YSYEKL. The CDR3 totals 19 residues. V lost 0 bases, J lost 0 bases, and 19 bases lay in between. CDR3 in DNA: TGCGCCAGCAGCCAAGAGCGGCTAGCACCGATTTCTAGCACAGATACGCAGTATTTT. It encodes CASSQERLAPISSTDTQYF.

The chain links TRBV29-1 to TRBJ2-1; 10 bases are a match to TRBD2. Germline V gene lookup returns CDR1 SQVTM and CDR2 ANQGSEA. CDR3 length: 16 amino acids. The ends lost 2 bases at V and 3 bases at J; junction bases unmatched: 7. This CDR3 reads CSVEYLAGDLYNEQFF. In nucleotides, the CDR3 is TGCAGCGTTGAATATCTAGCGGGAGATCTCTACAATGAGCAGTTCTTC.

V usage is TRBV30 and J usage is TRBJ1-4; weak D call: TRBD1 (6 bases). The germline V gene encodes CDR1 GTSNPN and CDR2 SVGIG (reference sequence). V dropped 3 bases and J dropped 5 bases, with 10 bases sitting between them. The CDR3 runs to 13 residues. CDR3: CAWRGQVNEKLFF. DNA of the CDR3: TGTGCCTGGAGGGGACAAGTAAATGAAAAACTGTTTTTT.

The chain uses TRBV14 and TRBJ2-7; tentatively, D is TRBD1 (6 bases). V was trimmed by 0 bases and J by 6 bases, leaving 15 bases between them. Germline values: CDR1 SGHDN, CDR2 FVKESK. The CDR3 contains 15 residues. This CDR3 reads CASSQDKMRGTEQYF. For the CDR3, the DNA is TGTGCCAGCAGCCAAGATAAGATGAGGGGGACCGAGCAGTACTTC.

In DNA form, the CDR3 reads TGTGCCAGCAGTTCGGCAGGGCTGACTGAAGCTTTCTTT. Its protein is CASSSAGLTEAFF. The V gene is TRBV6-2 or TRBV6-3, the J gene TRBJ1-1; the D gene is possibly TRBD1 (5 bases). The germline V gene has CDR1 MNHEY and CDR2 SVGEGT. The CDR3 spans 13 residues. Trimming cost V 4 bases and J 5 bases, with 11 bases left between them.

The V gene is TRBV2, the J gene TRBJ2-2; tentatively, D is TRBD2 (5 bases). Germline V CDR1 and CDR2: SNHLY, FYNNEI. Trimming pared 6 bases from V and 6 bases from J, leaving 14 bases between. The length of the CDR3 is 14 residues. The CDR3 bases are TGTGCCAGCAGGGACTGGCTGCCCGCCGGGGAGCTGTTTTTT. Translation gives CASRDWLPAGELFF.

The CDR3 is CASSWEQGVSTQYF. CDR3 in DNA: TGTGCCAGCAGTTGGGAACAGGGGGTCAGTACGCAGTATTTT. This chain uses TRBV28 with TRBJ2-3, with TRBD1 matching over 8 bases. CDR3 length: 14 amino acids. Germline trimming cut 4 bases from V and 8 bases from J; bases unmatched to any gene: 8. Germline CDR1 reads MDHEN; CDR2 reads SYDVKM.

V gene TRBV10-3 combines with J gene TRBJ1-2, with D possibly matching TRBD1 (5 bases). Trimming cost V 2 bases and J 6 bases, with 10 bases left between them. CDR1 and CDR2 from the germline V gene are ENHRY and SYGVKD. The CDR3 length is 13 residues. The CDR3 reads CAISEERGNGYTF. The CDR3, as DNA: TGTGCCATCAGTGAGGAAAGGGGTAATGGCTACACCTTC.

The chain combines TRBV28 with TRBJ1-2; the D gene is possibly TRBD1 (6 bases). The CDR3 runs to 16 residues. CDR1 MDHEN and CDR2 SYDVKM come from the germline V gene. The V gene lost 2 bases and the J gene lost 0 bases, with 13 bases spanning the gap. CDR3 region: CASSLITGNPNYGYTF. CDR3 DNA sequence: TGTGCCAGCAGTTTAATTACAGGGAATCCTAACTATGGCTACACCTTC.

The chain couples TRBV10-2 to TRBJ1-1; D possibly corresponds to TRBD1 (5 bases). V was shortened by 0 bases and J by 3 bases, with 11 bases between the two germline ends. CDR1 WSHSY and CDR2 SAAADI come from the germline V gene. The CDR3 totals 15 residues. CDR3 in amino acids: CASSESPGLDTEAFF. CDR3 sequence (DNA): TGCGCCAGCAGTGAGTCACCAGGGCTGGACACTGAAGCTTTCTTT.

The chain couples TRBV24-1 to TRBJ1-6, with D possibly TRBD1 on 5 matching bases. This CDR3 has 14 amino acids. Between the trimmed V and J ends, which lost 5 bases and 5 bases, there was a span of 9 bases. The germline gives CDR1 KGHDR, CDR2 SFDVKD. CDR3 sequence (DNA): TGTGCCACCAGTGGGAAGGGGAATAATTCACCCCTCCACTTT. Encoded protein: CATSGKGNNSPLHF.

The V gene is TRBV5-1, the J gene TRBJ2-5; 12 bases align to TRBD2. CDR1 and CDR2 (germline): SGHRS, YFSETQ. This CDR3 region has 17 residues. Germline trimming cut 3 bases from V and 5 bases from J; bases unmatched to any gene: 11. The CDR3 reads CASSWRELAGGPETQYF. The DNA for the CDR3 is TGCGCCAGCAGCTGGCGGGAGCTAGCGGGAGGGCCGGAGACCCAGTACTTC.

J is TRBJ2-7 and V is TRBV5-5; D might be TRBD1 (5 bases). The V gene's germline CDR1 is SGHKS and CDR2 YYEKEE (reference sequence). The V and J ends lost 0 bases and 2 bases respectively, with 9 bases between them. This CDR3 is built from 14 residues. This chain's CDR3 is CASSLEGFAYEQYF. The CDR3 region has the DNA TGTGCCAGCAGCTTGGAGGGGTTCGCCTACGAGCAGTACTTC.